This T cell receptor beta chain was identified during a study of CD8+ T cells in alopecia areata. Whole-study context: Treated patients swallowed 5 to 10 mg of oral tofacitinib twice daily. Tofacitinib lasted 6 to 18 months, then 6 months off drug.

RNA extraction was followed by reverse transcription into cDNA, which acted as the sequencing template. Sequencing was performed with immunoSEQ multiplex PCR; in TCRdb, only in-frame clones are kept and a portion is missing. Here the sample spans about 15,000 clones, 50% to 65% being singletons. Collected material from alopecia areata patients comprised lesional scalp punch biopsies and peripheral blood. The study, taken as a whole, reports: Relative to normal scalp, lesional scalp, especially alopecia totalis/universalis, showed higher clonality. Mouse data revealed clearer TCR sharing than patient data did, a gap possibly tied to HLA.

A remark on this clone: Its antigen is unidentified.

This TCR was recovered from a human donor with alopecia areata. Material for sequencing was skin.

The CDR3 protein is CASRRNGRYTEAFF. The CDR3 bases are TGTGCCAGCAGACGAAACGGGCGGTACACTGAAGCTTTCTTT. This sequence joins TRBV28 and TRBJ1-1; D not certain. CDR3 length: 14 residues. Trimming stripped 6 bases from V and 3 bases from J, with 14 bases between. Germline CDR1 is MDHEN and CDR2 is SYDVKM.